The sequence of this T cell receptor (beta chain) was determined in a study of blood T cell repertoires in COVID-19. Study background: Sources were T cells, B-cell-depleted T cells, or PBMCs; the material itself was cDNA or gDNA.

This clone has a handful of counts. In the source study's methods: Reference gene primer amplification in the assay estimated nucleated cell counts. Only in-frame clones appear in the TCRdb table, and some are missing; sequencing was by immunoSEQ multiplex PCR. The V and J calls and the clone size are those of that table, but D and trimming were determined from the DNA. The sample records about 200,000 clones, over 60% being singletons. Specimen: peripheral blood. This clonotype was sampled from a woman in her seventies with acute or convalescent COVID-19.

Here the CDR3 DNA reads TGTGCCAGCAGTGAAGCTGGACAGGGGAAAAAGACCCAGTACTTC. Encoded protein: CASSEAGQGKKTQYF. The J gene is TRBJ2-5, the V gene TRBV6-1; TRBD1 matches 9 bases. There are 15 residues in the CDR3. V was clipped by 0 bases and J by 6 bases; unmatched bases: 5. Germline values: CDR1 MNHNS, CDR2 SASEGT.